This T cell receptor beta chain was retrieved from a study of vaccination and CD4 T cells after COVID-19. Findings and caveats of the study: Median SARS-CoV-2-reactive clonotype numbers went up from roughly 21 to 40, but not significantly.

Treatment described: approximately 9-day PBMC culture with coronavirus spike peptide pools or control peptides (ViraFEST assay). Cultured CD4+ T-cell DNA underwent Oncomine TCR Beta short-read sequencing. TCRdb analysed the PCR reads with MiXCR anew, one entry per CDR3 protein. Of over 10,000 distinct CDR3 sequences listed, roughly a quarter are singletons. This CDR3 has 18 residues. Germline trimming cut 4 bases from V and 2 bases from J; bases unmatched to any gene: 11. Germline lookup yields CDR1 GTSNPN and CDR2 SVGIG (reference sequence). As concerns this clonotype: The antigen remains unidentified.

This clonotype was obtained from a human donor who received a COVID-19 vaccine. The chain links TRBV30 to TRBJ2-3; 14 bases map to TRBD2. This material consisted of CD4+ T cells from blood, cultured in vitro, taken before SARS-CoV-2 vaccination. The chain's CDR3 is CAWTSLTSGGAVTDTQYF. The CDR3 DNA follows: TGTGCCTGGACCAGCCTGACTAGCGGGGGGGCTGTCACAGATACGCAGTATTTT.